The present T cell receptor beta chain was sequenced within a study of metastatic and nonmetastatic thyroid tumors. For the study at large: The study looked at repertoires side by side in blood and in tumor or nodule tissue from malignant and benign thyroid patients.

The entire patient cohort was treatment-naive prior to thyroid surgery. Under the authors' procedure: Clinicopathological groups supplied CDR3 differences that were used to build a distant-metastasis classifier for papillary thyroid cancer. TCRdb ran MiXCR on the PCR reads. These V and J calls derive from TCRdb rather than the authors' analysis. The table has fewer than 30,000 clones, approximately 22% seen once. The sample holds a few counts of this clone. The antigen is not known. In the same sample, other DNA sequences code for this CDR3. In germline, CDR1 is MNHNS, CDR2 SASEGT. The CDR3 covers 14 residues. Trimming removed 4 bases from V and 4 bases from J, with 13 bases in between. Whole-study results and caveats: As reported, TCR beta diversity in blood and tumor was significantly higher in malignant thyroid tumors than in benign nodules.

This clonotype originated in a male donor with papillary thyroid cancer or a benign thyroid nodule (not recorded which). Some clones in this sample may be carry-over from other donors' samples. This chain links TRBV6-1 with TRBJ1-1, with D perhaps TRBD1 (5 bases). Source material: blood. This CDR3 is CASSGGLRLTEAFF. DNA for the CDR3: TGTGCCAGCAGTGGGGGACTTCGCCTCACTGAAGCTTTCTTT.